This TCR beta chain was retrieved from a study of cytomegalovirus exposure and HLA in healthy donors (dated by TCRdb to 2016 to 2017). Some background on the complete study: An earlier analysis of some 600 of the donors reported about 260 Gb of sequence data and 117 million unique TCR beta sequences obtained from about 179 million T cells. Across around 400 genotyped donors of the cohort, an average of about 240,000 unique TCR beta nucleotide sequences per donor were sequenced, and 15% to 20% of those sequences were non-productive. The study aimed to test whether cataloging public T cell receptors could reveal signatures of past pathogen exposure. An early release covering roughly 600 HLA-typed donors comprised about 300 gigabases of sequencing data and tens of millions of unique TCR sequences. Rather than using new phenotypic data, the later analysis identified candidate immune exposures from TCR beta sequences and from how often those sequences occurred across donors. A few DR-DQ haplotypes were handled as single units for association and clustering because linkage in the cohort was strong. Both class I and class II loci were covered by HLA typing, at four-digit resolution. Donor age, sex, ethnicity and CMV serostatus were compiled alongside the repertoire data. The number of typed donors differed by locus: about 620-630 for A, B, C, DRB1 and DQB1; approximately 520 for DQA1; 606 for DPA1; and some 470 for DPB1. All discovery cohort repertoires had been generated using a single sequencing platform. Genome-wide SNP genotypes for about 65% of the roughly 700 donors were used in a later genetic analysis, which treated that subset as a discovery cohort. The T cell repertoires of about 700 subjects were profiled by immunosequencing and related to cytomegalovirus serostatus. Of the roughly 400 genotyped donors, 75% to 85% were placed in the genetic ancestry cluster associated with self-reported Caucasian donors. To predict cytomegalovirus infection status, the study combined high-throughput TCR immunosequencing, statistical association of individual TCRs with disease status, and machine learning. In addition to the first cohort of hundreds of subjects, a separate validation cohort of some 120 different subjects was used. To decide whether each TCR beta V gene segment behaved as functional or pseudogenic, an earlier analysis of 587 of the donors relied on high-throughput TCR beta sequencing. To study patterns of TCR occurrence, a later analysis re-analyzed previously published TCR beta repertoires from just over 650 donors and added high-resolution HLA genotyping.

Study-level results and caveats: Correlated functional status among segregating V segments might reflect linkage disequilibrium, but an unknown experimental factor could not be ruled out. A later analysis found that most CMV-associated TCR beta chains appeared HLA-restricted, with HLA associations seemingly driven largely by CMV exposure. An association between a missense DCLRE1C variant and V-gene and J-gene trimming of TCR beta chains was found in a later genetic analysis and replicated in an independent cohort. Only TCR beta chains were sequenced in this cohort, and the absence of alpha or paired-chain data limited detectable features. Assigning TCR associations to individual alleles was difficult when HLA alleles, especially DR and DQ, strongly co-occurred. A group of highly shared sequence variants was considered likely to be a technical artifact of the sequencing pipeline. Most TCR sequences were observed very rarely across donors, whereas some public TCRs were present in many individuals. According to a later genetic analysis, donors in an Asian-associated ancestry cluster had fewer N-insertions in productive TCRs than the roughly 660-donor mean. The classifier was reported to diagnose cytomegalovirus status with high specificity and sensitivity in both the original cohort and the validation cohort. The presence/absence analyses assumed that sequencing depth was roughly uniform across donors, and that assumption may not be true. A further reported finding was that TCR beta sequences accurately predicted the HLA-A and HLA-B alleles for most subjects in the first cohort. The only immune exposure information available for the cohort was CMV serostatus. In a later analysis, 16,951 TCR beta sequences were associated with specific HLA alleles at a false discovery rate of 0.05. According to a later analysis, parvovirus B19, influenza, CMV and Epstein-Barr virus appeared linked to several top co-occurrence clusters. The earlier analysis of some 540 of the donors excluded around 17 rarely observed V segments, including chromosome 9 orphons, because counts were too low. It was suggested by the authors that the approach could potentially be generalized to other disease states and immunological phenotypes. A few of the identified cytomegalovirus-associated TCR beta chains were confirmed in vitro to be specific for cytomegalovirus antigens. A total of about 180 TCR beta chains were listed by the study as associated with cytomegalovirus. An earlier analysis of around 500 of the donors showed that most TCR beta V segments appeared in productive rearrangements either about 87% or about 30% of the time, which broadly matched IMGT annotations. The 87-base-pair reads could not distinguish some IMGT-functional V segments, including TRBV6-2 and TRBV6-3, so those segments were excluded. Because HLA typing was unavailable for some donors at each locus, only the typed subset was used in association tests. In a later analysis, HLA-associated TCR beta chains showed more clonal expansion and lower generation probabilities than non-associated chains that were equally common. In a later analysis, the rate of TCR association differed among HLA loci, with DRB1 alleles having the most associated TCRs and HLA-C alleles having the fewest.

Library preparation employed the immunoSEQ multiplex PCR assay. For the multiplex PCR, a mixture combining 60 forward primers for TCR Vbeta segments and 13 reverse primers for TCR Jbeta segments was used. The CDR3 region of rearranged TCR beta genes was amplified from genomic DNA with a multiplex PCR assay. On the Illumina HiSeq System, the amplified TCR beta libraries were sequenced as 87-base-pair reads. Per the original workflow: A later analysis counted tens of millions of unique TCR beta chains across the 700 or so repertoires, and around 12 million of these chains were shared by at least two donors. Raw reads were error-corrected and collapsed into unique sequences by a nearest-neighbor algorithm in which closely related sequences were merged to remove PCR and sequencing errors. To assign V, D and J gene segments, CDR3 sequences were aligned to IMGT reference sequences. Each retained sequence needed at least a six-nucleotide match to both a V gene segment and a J gene segment. Rearrangements were classified as productive when the CDR3 lacked stop codons and remained in frame with V and J, and all other rearrangements were classified as non-productive. Following IMGT convention, CDR3 was defined as the stretch from the second conserved V-encoded cysteine up to the conserved J-encoded phenylalanine. The earlier analysis of 587 of the donors excluded any sequence lacking an unambiguous match to a single V gene segment. In an earlier analysis of more than 500 of the donors, a V segment was called functional when productive rearrangements were above 56.7%, and segregating when the standard deviation between donors exceeded 5%. To diagnose cytomegalovirus status from the catalog of TCR beta chain sequences, a statistical classification framework was built. A later analysis assigned V and J genes by comparing TCR nucleotide sequences with IMGT/GENE-DB human TR gene sequences. A later analysis assigned CDR3 sequences and most-parsimonious VDJ recombination scenarios with the TCRdist pipeline. In a later analysis, each TCR beta chain was defined by its CDR3 amino acid sequence together with its V-gene family, and reads without a unique V-gene family were excluded. A later analysis removed nearly 600 highly shared, low-generation-probability nucleotide sequences to deal with suspected cross-contamination and a sequencing artifact. In a later analysis, a clonal expansion index was calculated for each public chain from normalized within-repertoire ranks of inferred template counts. A later analysis computed generation probabilities with a VDJ recombination model fitted to out-of-frame rearrangements, and checked the results against IGoR. In a later analysis, hypergeometric tests were used to score TCR-TCR, TCR-HLA and TCR-CMV co-occurrence, with a repertoire-size bias correction applied to TCR pairs. False discovery rates were estimated in a later analysis by permuting HLA or CMV assignments 20 times. In a later analysis, co-occurring TCRs were grouped using DBSCAN, with TCRdist sequence similarity added in when clustering inside HLA-allele-positive subsets. Repertoires with fewer than 30,000 or more than 120,000 public chains were left out of co-occurrence clustering, as were roughly five repertoires with anomalous nucleotide sharing. TCRdb took over this immuneACCESS table, retaining in-frame rearrangements with V and J assigned. Such tables are incomplete; in checked studies, under half of the missing clones stem from an unresolved V gene, and the remainder is unexplained. From that table come the V and J calls and clone size; the DNA was used to work out D and trimming. The sample profile shows around 200,000 clones; around four fifths of them were found once. The ten biggest clones cover around 2.8% of the sample.

The cohort comprised several hundred healthy bone marrow donors. At the time of sampling, every cohort member was nominally healthy, though immune exposures that went unrecorded were likely present. The donor tested CMV seropositive and was one of the 289 seropositive cohort members. A peripheral blood sample was collected from each donor, and TCR beta sequencing was performed on peripheral blood mononuclear cells. Genomic DNA extraction from the blood cell samples was performed with the Qiagen DNeasy Blood Extraction Kit. Based on the germline V gene, the CDR1 and CDR2 sequences are SGDLS and YYNGEE. Deletion took 0 bases off V and 0 bases off J, with a span of 10 bases between the germline ends. The CDR3 goes from the cysteine to the phenylalanine over 17 residues. Of the read, only the CDR3 DNA is kept; its 51 bases are in frame from base 1. As regards this clone: What this receptor recognizes is not known. Base quality data are lacking; no much larger clone is found one base away.

The sample was PBMCs. Rearrangement joined TRBV9 to TRBJ1-6; a tentative D match to TRBD1 spans 6 bases. This clonotype originated in a woman aged 55-70 years in good health and CMV-seropositive. The CDR3 amino acid sequence is: CASSVDQGSSYNSPLHF. Here is the DNA: TGTGCCAGCAGCGTAGATCAGGGGAGCTCCTATAATTCACCCCTCCACTTT.